The sequence of this TCR beta chain was determined in a study of blood T cell repertoires in COVID-19. Turning to the study itself: Acute and convalescent COVID-19 specimens originated in the United States, Italy and Spain.

This CDR3 is 12 amino acids long. The V gene end was trimmed by 10 bases and the J gene end by 5 bases; junction bases not matched to a gene: 4. The germline gives CDR1 KGHDR, CDR2 SFDVKD. Source study methods: It was from reference gene primer amplification that nucleated cell counts were estimated. Only in-frame clones appear in the TCRdb table, and some are missing; sequencing was by immunoSEQ multiplex PCR. D and trimming were read from the DNA, whereas the V and J calls and clone size are those reported in that table. The data contain approximately 290,000 clones, around 89% of them singletons. This clone appeared once.

Sequencing was done on a sample of peripheral blood. The chain links TRBV24-1 to TRBJ1-1, with 9 bases matching TRBD1. The receptor comes from a man aged 25 to 40 with acute or convalescent COVID-19. The CDR3 DNA is TGTGCCACTAGAGACAGGGGGACTGAAGCTTTCTTT. Translating it yields CATRDRGTEAFF.